This T cell receptor beta chain was recovered during a study of cytomegalovirus exposure and HLA in healthy donors. On this clone: What it binds is not known.

Study results and limitations: Overall, around 160 TCR beta chains were annotated as cytomegalovirus-associated. The productive fraction for most TCR beta V segments was about 87% or about 30% in an earlier analysis. HLA restriction was apparent for most CMV-associated TCR beta chains in a later analysis.

The PCR made use of 60 Vbeta and 13 Jbeta primers. Clones were read by immunoSEQ multiplex PCR, and TCRdb kept only the in-frame ones, dropping some. This repertoire shows some 130,000 clones, 66% found once; its top ten account for approximately 1.7%. The CDR3 loop spans 15 amino acids. Germline V CDR1 and CDR2: MDHEN, SYDVKM. Trimming pared 5 bases from V and 8 bases from J, leaving 18 bases between. Material for sequencing was PBMCs. V is TRBV28 and J is TRBJ1-4, with D possibly matching TRBD1 (6 bases). This clonotype was obtained from a human donor in good health. The CDR3 sequence is CASSPRIRDNEKLFF. The DNA for the CDR3 is TGTGCCAGCAGTCCCCGTATACGGGACAACGAAAAACTGTTTTTT.